This T cell receptor beta chain was observed in a study of blood T cell repertoires in COVID-19. The overall study: There were acute and convalescent COVID-19 samples, and they came from the United States, Italy and Spain. T cells, B-cell-depleted T cells, or PBMCs provided the cDNA or gDNA that served as material.

The CDR3 is made up of 14 amino acids. Germline assignment: CDR1 SGHRS and CDR2 YFSETQ. Trimming took 3 bases from V and 3 from J, leaving 12 bases between them. Source study methods: Estimates of nucleated cell counts were drawn from the amplification of reference gene primers. Only in-frame clones appear in the TCRdb table, and some are missing; sequencing was by immunoSEQ multiplex PCR. The DNA was the basis for D and trimming; V, J and clone size are from that table. The data hold under 130,000 clones, with roughly 85% observed a single time. The chain uses TRBV5-1 and TRBJ1-1; tentatively, D is TRBD1 (5 bases). Sequenced sample: peripheral blood. This TCR was recovered from a human donor in a cohort sampled during active COVID-19. CDR3 sequence (DNA): TGCGCCAGCAGCTGGGGGGACCGAGACACTGAAGCTTTCTTT. This codes for CASSWGDRDTEAFF. Drawing the rest from reference TRBV5-1 and TRBJ1-1, the complete variable domain is KAGVTQTPRYLIKTRGQQVTLSCSPISGHRSVSWYQQTPGQGLQFLFEYFSETQRNKGNFPGRFSGRQFSNSRSEMNVSTLELGDSALYLCASSWGDRDTEAFFGQGTRLTVV.